Listed here are 25 T cell receptor beta chains from one sample, sequenced in a study of blood T cell repertoires in COVID-19 (dated by TCRdb to the early 2020s). Library preparation used the immunoSEQ multiplex PCR assay. This is the immuneACCESS table as TCRdb keeps it, with only in-frame sequences that have V and J called. A part of the clones is gone; compared with another copy, unresolved V genes explain less than half, and the rest is unexplained. The sample table holds 350,000 to 450,000 clones, of which approximately 89% were seen once. 1.5% to 2.5% of the sample is held by the ten biggest clonotypes. Sequenced material: PBMCs or T cells enriched from blood (not recorded which). Every receptor here comes from a man between 40 and 49 years old in a cohort exposed to, infected with or recovered from COVID-19 (not recorded which).

The chain recombines TRBV19 with TRBJ2-2, with 8 bases lining up with TRBD1. Trimming at V came to 5 bases and at J to 6 bases, leaving 8 bases not matched to a gene. The CDR3 contains 15 residues. Germline CDR1 and CDR2: LNHDA and SQIVND (reference sequence). The CDR3 spells CASSPSDRVAGELFF. DNA of the CDR3: TGTGCCAGTAGTCCTTCGGACAGGGTCGCCGGGGAGCTGTTTTTT.

The chain links TRBV5-4 to TRBJ1-6; D is ambiguous. Per germline, CDR1 SGHNT and CDR2 YYREEE (reference sequence). Between the trimmed V and J ends, which lost 1 base and 8 bases, there was a span of 10 bases. The CDR3 spans 14 residues. The CDR3 nucleotides read TGTGCCAGCAGCTTGACCCTCTCAGATTCACCCCTCCACTTT. It yields the protein CASSLTLSDSPLHF.

This chain uses TRBV6-5 with TRBJ1-1; perhaps TRBD1 as D (5 bases). Trimming took off 7 bases at V and 0 bases at J, with 12 bases between the two ends. CDR1 is MNHEY, CDR2 SVGAGI, per germline. The CDR3 sequence is 14 residues long. CDR3 sequence reads: CASKRQSMNTEAFF. DNA for the CDR3: TGTGCCAGCAAAAGACAGAGCATGAACACTGAAGCTTTCTTT.

Written as DNA, the CDR3 is TGTGCCAGCAGCCCCACTAGCGGACGACACTACGAGCAGTACTTC. Its translation is CASSPTSGRHYEQYF. The genes are TRBV7-6 and TRBJ2-7; 8 bases are shared with TRBD2. The V gene end was trimmed by 5 bases and the J gene end by 3 bases; junction bases not matched to a gene: 9. Per the germline V gene, CDR1 is SGHVS and CDR2 is FNYEAQ. The CDR3 length is 15 residues.

The rearrangement joins TRBV19 to TRBJ2-7; TRBD1 might be the D (5 bases). V was cut by 10 bases and J by 5 bases, with 9 bases left in between. The germline gives CDR1 LNHDA, CDR2 SQIVND (reference sequence). The CDR3 runs 10 residues. CDR3 coding DNA: TGTGCCATCTCACAGGACGAGCAGTACTTC. This sequence encodes CAISQDEQYF.

This chain connects TRBV6-5 to TRBJ2-7, with D tentatively TRBD2 (6 bases). CDR3 length: 14 residues. CDR1 and CDR2 from the germline V gene are MNHEY and SVGAGI. The ends were cut back, 3 bases at V and 2 bases at J, with 11 bases in the middle. The CDR3 DNA sequence: TGTGCCAGCAGTTATGGCGGAGGGACCTACGAGCAGTACTTC. Its translation: CASSYGGGTYEQYF.

CDR3 DNA sequence: TGCGCCAGCAGCCAAGATACGAGCGGAGTGAAAGAGACCCAGTACTTC. Translation: CASSQDTSGVKETQYF. The chain uses TRBV4-1 and TRBJ2-5, with TRBD2 as a possible D gene (5 bases). The germline CDR1 and CDR2 sequences are MGHRA and YSYEKL. V lost 0 bases and J 3 bases, leaving 14 bases between the germline ends. CDR3 length equals 16 residues.

The V gene is TRBV30, the J gene TRBJ2-7; TRBD1 is a possible D gene (7 bases). This CDR3 has 14 amino acids. Per germline, CDR1 GTSNPN and CDR2 SVGIG (reference sequence). Trimming removed 0 bases at V and 6 bases at J, with 15 bases between. In DNA, the CDR3 is TGTGCCTGGAGTGTATCAAGACAGGGAGGCGAGCAGTACTTC. It translates to CAWSVSRQGGEQYF.

This chain uses TRBV29-1 with TRBJ1-1, with D unresolved. Trimming took 3 bases from V and 3 from J, leaving 14 bases between them. From germline, CDR1 is SQVTM and CDR2 ANQGSEA. The CDR3 sequence is 14 residues long. CDR3 DNA: TGCAGCGTTGAGTCGTTAATTTCTTACACTGAAGCTTTCTTT. Its protein product is CSVESLISYTEAFF.

V is TRBV20-1 and J is TRBJ2-2; 7 positions agree with TRBD2. This CDR3 has 15 amino acids. Germline V gene lookup returns CDR1 DFQATT and CDR2 SNEGSKA (reference sequence). After removal of 3 bases from V and 6 bases from J, the junction contained 10 bases not matched to a gene. CDR3 sequence (DNA): TGCAGTGCTAGTGTCCTTAAGCGGGACCCCGGGGAGCTGTTTTTT. Amino acid sequence: CSASVLKRDPGELFF.

This clone was counted a single time. V gene TRBV5-1 combines with J gene TRBJ2-5, with TRBD1 as a possible D gene (6 bases). V lost 3 bases, J lost 3 bases, and 12 bases lay in between. Germline CDR1 SGHRS, CDR2 YFSETQ. The CDR3 spans 14 residues. CDR3 amino acids: CASSYGQKKETQYF. Written as DNA, the CDR3 is TGCGCCAGCAGCTACGGACAGAAAAAAGAGACCCAGTACTTC.

As regards this clone: Distinct nucleotide sequences in the sample also encode this CDR3. The chain combines TRBV5-1 with TRBJ2-1, with D possibly matching TRBD2 (5 bases). Germline V gene lookup returns CDR1 SGHRS and CDR2 YFSETQ. The ends were cut back, 0 bases at V and 3 bases at J, with 10 bases in the middle. The CDR3 contains 15 residues. CDR3 sequence reads: CASSLEAGLYNEQFF. DNA of the CDR3: TGCGCCAGCAGCTTGGAGGCGGGCCTCTACAATGAGCAGTTCTTC.

V is TRBV5-1 and J is TRBJ1-2, with 9 bases that match TRBD1. Germline assignment: CDR1 SGHRS and CDR2 YFSETQ. The CDR3 runs 18 residues. V trimming: 0 bases; J trimming: 0 bases; junction bases outside the gene matches: 9. The CDR3 DNA reads as TGCGCCAGCAGCTTGGAGGGGACAGGGATGAGAGCTAACTATGGCTACACCTTC. Protein product: CASSLEGTGMRANYGYTF.

This chain links TRBV7-9 with TRBJ2-7; 8 bases line up with TRBD2. V lost 6 bases and J lost 3; bases outside the gene matches: 4. Germline V CDR1 and CDR2: SEHNR, FQNEAQ (reference sequence). This CDR3 region has 13 residues. CDR3 protein: CASSSSGSYEQYF. In DNA form, the CDR3 reads TGTGCCAGCAGTTCCAGCGGGAGCTACGAGCAGTACTTC.

V is TRBV28 and J is TRBJ1-2, with D unclear. V shed 6 bases and J shed 1 base, with 9 bases lying between them. The CDR3 is made up of 13 amino acids. Germline CDR1 is MDHEN and CDR2 is SYDVKM. The CDR3 coding sequence is TGTGCCAGCAGGACTACTGGTAACTATGGCTACACCTTC. It yields the protein CASRTTGNYGYTF.

The chain uses TRBV21-1 and TRBJ2-2; the table's D call of TRBD1 was not tested on the DNA. TRBV21-1 is a pseudogene segment. The CDR3 is 16 residues long. CDR3 nucleotides: TGTGCCAGCAGCAAAGGCCTGAAGGATGGGGCCAGGGAGCTGTTTTTT. Amino acid sequence: CASSKGLKDGARELFF.

The V call is TRBV30, the J call TRBJ2-1, with D unclear. Germline values: CDR1 GTSNPN, CDR2 SVGIG (reference sequence). The CDR3 is 15 amino acids. V was trimmed by 0 bases and J by 2 bases, leaving 11 bases between them. In DNA form, the CDR3 reads TGTGCCTGGAGTGTGGCGGCCAAACCCTACAATGAGCAGTTCTTC. Translation: CAWSVAAKPYNEQFF.

The V and J genes are TRBV7-8 and TRBJ2-5; D remains unclear. CDR1 is SGHVS and CDR2 is FQNEAQ in the germline V gene. The CDR3 consists of 14 residues. Trimming pared 5 bases from V and 3 bases from J, leaving 13 bases between. CDR3 sequence reads: CASSLSGWKETQYF. CDR3 coding DNA: TGTGCCAGCAGCCTGTCGGGTTGGAAAGAGACCCAGTACTTC.

This chain links TRBV30 with TRBJ1-3; D not certain. Trimming removed 7 bases from V and 0 bases from J, with 13 bases in between. The germline CDR1 and CDR2 sequences are GTSNPN and SVGIG (reference sequence). This CDR3 has 14 amino acids. The CDR3 DNA is TGTGCCTCTTTCGGTTCCAACTCTGGAAACACCATATATTTT. Protein: CASFGSNSGNTIYF.

The chain has TRBV5-1 and TRBJ2-3; 9 bases match TRBD2. The ends lost 1 base at V and 2 bases at J; junction bases unmatched: 5. This CDR3 contains 16 residues. Germline V CDR1 and CDR2: SGHRS, YFSETQ. CDR3: CASSLNSGRNTDTQYF. The CDR3 DNA sequence: TGCGCCAGCAGCTTGAATAGCGGGAGAAACACAGATACGCAGTATTTT.

This chain joins TRBV6-4 and TRBJ1-1, with D possibly matching TRBD1 (6 bases). The germline V gene encodes CDR1 MRHNA and CDR2 SNTAGT. This CDR3 is built from 13 residues. Trimming pared 10 bases from V and 1 base from J, leaving 13 bases between. Written as DNA, the CDR3 is TGTGCCACCAGAATGGGGGCGAACACTGAAGCTTTCTTT. Residues: CATRMGANTEAFF.

V is TRBV19 and J is TRBJ2-3; a weak D match, TRBD1 (6 bases). In germline, CDR1 is LNHDA, CDR2 SQIVND (reference sequence). The length of the CDR3 is 14 residues. Trimming removed 7 bases from V and 8 bases from J, with 19 bases in between. The CDR3 loop reads CASKEGGRTGTQYF. The CDR3 DNA reads TGTGCCAGTAAGGAAGGGGGAAGGACTGGTACGCAGTATTTT.

The V call is TRBV10-3, the J call TRBJ2-4, with D uncertain. The germline CDR1 and CDR2 sequences are ENHRY and SYGVKD. The CDR3 has 13 amino acids. V lost 4 bases and J lost 5, with 9 bases in between. The CDR3 DNA reads TGTGCCATCAGTGGACGACGGGAAAACATTCAGTACTTC. The encoded protein is CAISGRRENIQYF.

The chain couples TRBV28 to TRBJ1-5; 10 bases fit TRBD1. With V trimmed by 6 bases and J by 16 bases, 6 bases remained unmatched. CDR3 length equals 11 residues. CDR1 is MDHEN, CDR2 SYDVKM, per germline. The CDR3, as DNA: TGTGCCAGCAGATCCGGGACAGGGGAACATTTT. Translated: CASRSGTGEHF.

The J gene is TRBJ2-3, the V gene TRBV21-1; the table's D call TRBD2 went unverified against the DNA. TRBV21-1 counts as a pseudogene. This CDR3 region has 16 residues. The CDR3 sequence is CASTRIAGWPPDTQYF. The CDR3 DNA follows: TGTGCCAGCACGAGAATAGCGGGGTGGCCCCCAGATACGCAGTATTTT.